This record looks at one T cell receptor (beta chain) sequence and its context. Germline assignment: CDR1 SNHLY and CDR2 FYNNEI. This CDR3 comprises 15 residues. V lost 6 bases, J lost 5 bases, and 5 bases stayed unmatched. The data were obtained in a study of blood T cell repertoires in COVID-19. Profiling relied on immunoSEQ multiplex PCR, and the TCRdb table lists in-frame clones only, not all of them. This sample has 200,000 to 250,000 clones, with approximately 83% found just once. The sequenced sample was peripheral blood. The chain employs TRBV2 and TRBJ1-6; 9 bases align to TRBD1. The receptor was isolated from a woman younger than 45 who had recovered from COVID-19. The CDR3 DNA is TGTGCCAGCAGGGCCGGGACAGGGCATAATTCACCCCTCCACTTT. Translation gives CASRAGTGHNSPLHF.